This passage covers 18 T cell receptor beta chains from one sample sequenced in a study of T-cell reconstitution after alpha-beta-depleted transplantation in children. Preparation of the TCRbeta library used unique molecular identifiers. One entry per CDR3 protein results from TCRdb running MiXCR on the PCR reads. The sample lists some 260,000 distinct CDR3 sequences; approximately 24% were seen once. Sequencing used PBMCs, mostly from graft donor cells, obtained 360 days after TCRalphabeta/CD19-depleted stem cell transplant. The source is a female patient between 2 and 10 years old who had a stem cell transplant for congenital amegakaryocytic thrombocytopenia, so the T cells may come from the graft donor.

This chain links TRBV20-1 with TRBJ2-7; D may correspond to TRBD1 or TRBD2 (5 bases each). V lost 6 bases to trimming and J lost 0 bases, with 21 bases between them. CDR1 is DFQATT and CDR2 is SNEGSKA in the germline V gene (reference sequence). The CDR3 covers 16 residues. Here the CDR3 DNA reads TGCAGTGCCCGGGGCCCTGGCAGCTCAACCTCCTACGAGCAGTACTTC. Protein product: CSARGPGSSTSYEQYF.

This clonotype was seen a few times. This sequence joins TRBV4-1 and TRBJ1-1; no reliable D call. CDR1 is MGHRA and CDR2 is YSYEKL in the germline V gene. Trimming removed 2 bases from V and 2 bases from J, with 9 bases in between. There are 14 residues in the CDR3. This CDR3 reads CASSQQTINTEAFF. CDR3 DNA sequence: TGCGCCAGCAGCCAACAGACCATCAACACTGAAGCTTTCTTT.

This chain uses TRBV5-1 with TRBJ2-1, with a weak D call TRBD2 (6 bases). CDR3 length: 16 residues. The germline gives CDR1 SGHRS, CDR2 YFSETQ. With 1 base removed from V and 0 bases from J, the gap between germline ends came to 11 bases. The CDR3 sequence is CASSLIAESSYNEQFF. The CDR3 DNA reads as TGCGCCAGCAGCTTGATAGCGGAGAGCTCCTACAATGAGCAGTTCTTC.

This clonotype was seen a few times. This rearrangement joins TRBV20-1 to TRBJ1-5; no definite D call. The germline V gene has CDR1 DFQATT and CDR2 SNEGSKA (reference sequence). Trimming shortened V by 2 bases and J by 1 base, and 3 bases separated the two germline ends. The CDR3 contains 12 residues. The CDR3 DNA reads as TGCAGTGCTAGAAGCAGCAATCAGCCCCAGCATTTT. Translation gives CSARSSNQPQHF.

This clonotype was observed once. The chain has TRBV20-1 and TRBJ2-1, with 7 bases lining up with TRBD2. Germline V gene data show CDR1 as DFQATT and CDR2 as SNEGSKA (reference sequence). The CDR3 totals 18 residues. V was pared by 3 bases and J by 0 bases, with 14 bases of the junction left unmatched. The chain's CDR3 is CSASGRKDGRASYNEQFF. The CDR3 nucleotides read TGCAGTGCTAGCGGACGTAAGGATGGGAGGGCCTCCTACAATGAGCAGTTCTTC.

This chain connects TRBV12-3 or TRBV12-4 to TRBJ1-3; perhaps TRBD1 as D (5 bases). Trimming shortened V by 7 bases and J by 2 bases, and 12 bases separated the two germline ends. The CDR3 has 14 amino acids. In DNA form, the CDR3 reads TGTGCCAGCAAAGAAATCAGGGCTGGAAACACCATATATTTT. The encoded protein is CASKEIRAGNTIYF.

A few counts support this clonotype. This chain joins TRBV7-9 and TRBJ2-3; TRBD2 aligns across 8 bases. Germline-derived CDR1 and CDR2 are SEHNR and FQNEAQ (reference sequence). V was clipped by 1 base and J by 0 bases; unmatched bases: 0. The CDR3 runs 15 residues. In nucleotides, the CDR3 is TGTGCCAGCAGCTTAGGACTAGCGAGCACAGATACGCAGTATTTT. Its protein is CASSLGLASTDTQYF.

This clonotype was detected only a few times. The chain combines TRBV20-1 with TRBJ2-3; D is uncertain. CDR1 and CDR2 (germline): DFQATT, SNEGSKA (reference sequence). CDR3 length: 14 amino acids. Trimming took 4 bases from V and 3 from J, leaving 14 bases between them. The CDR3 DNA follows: TGCAGTGCTACGCGCCAGGTTATGACAGATACGCAGTATTTT. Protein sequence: CSATRQVMTDTQYF.

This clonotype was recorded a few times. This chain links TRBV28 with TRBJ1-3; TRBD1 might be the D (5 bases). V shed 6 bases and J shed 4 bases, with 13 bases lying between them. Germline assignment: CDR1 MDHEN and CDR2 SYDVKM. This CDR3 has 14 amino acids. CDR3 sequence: CASRPTGGGNTIYF. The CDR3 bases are TGTGCCAGCAGACCCACGGGGGGGGGAAACACCATATATTTT. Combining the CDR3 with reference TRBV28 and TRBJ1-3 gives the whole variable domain DVKVTQSSRYLVKRTGEKVFLECVQDMDHENMFWYRQDPGLGLRLIYFSYDVKMKEKGDIPEGYSVSREKKERFSLILESASTNQTSMYLCASRPTGGGNTIYFGEGSWLTVV.

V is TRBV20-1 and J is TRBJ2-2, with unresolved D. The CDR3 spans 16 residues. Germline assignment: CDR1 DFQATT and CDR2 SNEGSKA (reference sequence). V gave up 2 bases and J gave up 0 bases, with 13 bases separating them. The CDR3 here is CSARPLGGANTGELFF. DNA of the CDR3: TGCAGTGCTAGACCTCTGGGCGGAGCGAACACCGGGGAGCTGTTTTTT.

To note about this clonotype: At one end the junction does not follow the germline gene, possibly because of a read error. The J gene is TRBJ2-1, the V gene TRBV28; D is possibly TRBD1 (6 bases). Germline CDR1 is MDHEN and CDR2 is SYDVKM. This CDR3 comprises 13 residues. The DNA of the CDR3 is TGTGCCAGCAGCAACACCCCGGCAGGGGTGATGATCTTC. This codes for CASSNTPAGVMIF.

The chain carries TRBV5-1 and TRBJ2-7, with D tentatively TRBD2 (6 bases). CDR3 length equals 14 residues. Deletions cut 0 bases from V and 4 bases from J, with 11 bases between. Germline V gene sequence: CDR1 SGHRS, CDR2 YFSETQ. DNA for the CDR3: TGCGCCAGCAGCTTGGGCCGGGACTTTTACGAGCAGTACTTC. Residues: CASSLGRDFYEQYF. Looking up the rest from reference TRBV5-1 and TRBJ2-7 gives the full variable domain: KAGVTQTPRYLIKTRGQQVTLSCSPISGHRSVSWYQQTPGQGLQFLFEYFSETQRNKGNFPGRFSGRQFSNSRSEMNVSTLELGDSALYLCASSLGRDFYEQYFGPGTRLTVT.

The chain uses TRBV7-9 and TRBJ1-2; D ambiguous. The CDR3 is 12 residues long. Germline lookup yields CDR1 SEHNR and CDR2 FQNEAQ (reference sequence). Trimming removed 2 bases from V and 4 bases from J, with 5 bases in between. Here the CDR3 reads CASSLSSYGYTF. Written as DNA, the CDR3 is TGTGCCAGCAGCTTAAGCTCCTATGGCTACACCTTC. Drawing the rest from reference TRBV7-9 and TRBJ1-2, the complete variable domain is DTGVSQNPRHKITKRGQNVTFRCDPISEHNRLYWYRQTLGQGPEFLTYFQNEAQLEKSRLLSDRFSAERPKGSFSTLEIQRTEQGDSAMYLCASSLSSYGYTFGSGTRLTVV.

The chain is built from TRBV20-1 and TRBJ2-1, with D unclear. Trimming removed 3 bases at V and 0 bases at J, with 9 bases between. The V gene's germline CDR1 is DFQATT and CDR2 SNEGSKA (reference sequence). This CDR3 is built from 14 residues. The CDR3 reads CSASGLSSYNEQFF. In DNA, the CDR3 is TGCAGTGCTAGCGGTCTTAGCTCCTACAATGAGCAGTTCTTC.

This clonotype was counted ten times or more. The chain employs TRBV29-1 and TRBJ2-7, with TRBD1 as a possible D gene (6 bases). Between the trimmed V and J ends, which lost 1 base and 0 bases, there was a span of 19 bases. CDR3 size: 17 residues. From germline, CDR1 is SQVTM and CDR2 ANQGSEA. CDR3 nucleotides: TGCAGCGTTGAAGTGACAGGAATTACCACAAGCTCCTACGAGCAGTACTTC. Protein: CSVEVTGITTSSYEQYF.

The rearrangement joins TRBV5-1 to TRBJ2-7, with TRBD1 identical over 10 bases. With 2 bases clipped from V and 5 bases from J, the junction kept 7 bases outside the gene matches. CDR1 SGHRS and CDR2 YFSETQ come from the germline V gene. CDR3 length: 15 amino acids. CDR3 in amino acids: CASSLPGQGMHEQYF. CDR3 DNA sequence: TGCGCCAGCAGCTTACCGGGACAGGGGATGCACGAGCAGTACTTC.

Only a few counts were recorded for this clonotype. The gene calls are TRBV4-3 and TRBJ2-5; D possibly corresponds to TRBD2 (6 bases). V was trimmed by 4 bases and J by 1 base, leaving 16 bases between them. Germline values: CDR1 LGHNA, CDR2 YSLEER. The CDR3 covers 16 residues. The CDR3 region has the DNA TGCGCCAGCAGCCCTCAGGCCCCCGGGGGCCAAGAGACCCAGTACTTC. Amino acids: CASSPQAPGGQETQYF.

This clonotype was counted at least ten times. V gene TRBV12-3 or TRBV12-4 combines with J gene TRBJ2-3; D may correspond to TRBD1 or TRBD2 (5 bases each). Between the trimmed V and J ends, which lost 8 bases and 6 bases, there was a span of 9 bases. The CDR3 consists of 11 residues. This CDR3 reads CASGEGDTQYF. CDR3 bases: TGTGCCAGCGGAGAGGGGGATACGCAGTATTTT.